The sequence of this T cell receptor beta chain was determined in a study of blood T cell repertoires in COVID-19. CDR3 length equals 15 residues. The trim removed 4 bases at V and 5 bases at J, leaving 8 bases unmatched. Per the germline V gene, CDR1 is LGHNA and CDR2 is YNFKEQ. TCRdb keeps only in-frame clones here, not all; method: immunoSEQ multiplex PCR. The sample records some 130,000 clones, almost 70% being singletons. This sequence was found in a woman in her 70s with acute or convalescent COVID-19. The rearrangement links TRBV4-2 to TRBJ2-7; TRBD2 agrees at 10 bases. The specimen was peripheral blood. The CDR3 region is CASSRSGGAVNEQYF. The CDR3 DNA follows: TGTGCCAGCAGCCGGAGCGGGGGGGCCGTCAACGAGCAGTACTTC.